This TCR beta chain was sequenced during a study of cytomegalovirus exposure and HLA in healthy donors. General study findings and limits: Per a later analysis, 15,000 to 20,000 TCR beta sequences showed association with HLA alleles at 0.05 false discovery rate. Later analysis showed most CMV-associated TCR beta chains appearing HLA-restricted. Cytomegalovirus status was reportedly diagnosed by the classifier with high sensitivity and specificity. V segments that were indistinguishable, TRBV6-2 and TRBV6-3 among them, were omitted from analysis.

V was clipped by 0 bases and J by 2 bases, with 11 bases between them. The CDR3 has 17 amino acids. Germline lookup yields CDR1 LGHNA and CDR2 YSLEER. Researchers ran the PCR with 60 Vbeta and 13 Jbeta primers. Repertoires were generated with immunoSEQ multiplex PCR, while TCRdb's copy carries only in-frame clones and drops some. The table shows about 130,000 clones, with roughly 77% occurring only once. A word on this clone: Its antigen is as yet unknown.

This chain links TRBV4-3 with TRBJ2-6; tentative D call: TRBD2 (6 bases). Sequenced input: PBMCs. The sequence was collected from a man younger than 45 in good health and CMV-seronegative. CDR3 loop: CASSQDPGVAGANVLTF. DNA for the CDR3: TGCGCCAGCAGCCAAGATCCGGGGGTAGCTGGGGCCAACGTCCTGACTTTC.